The 5 T cell receptor beta chains listed next were all sequenced from one sample in a study of siplizumab effects on memory and regulatory T cells. Sequencing used immunoSEQ multiplex PCR; TCRdb keeps in-frame clones, though not all of them. Among about 50,000 clones listed, more than 85% were seen once. The sequenced sample consisted of naive CD8+ T cells sorted from blood. The source of these receptors is a human donor in good health.

The rearrangement uses TRBV11-1 and TRBJ2-7; TRBD1 matches at 9 bases. The CDR3 spans 14 residues. Germline V gene sequence: CDR1 SGHAT, CDR2 FQDESV (reference sequence). J lost 4 bases, V lost 7 bases, and 8 bases had no gene match. For the CDR3, the DNA is TGTGCCAGCATTGACAGGGGGGTTTCTTACGAGCAGTACTTC. Its translation is CASIDRGVSYEQYF.

The genes are TRBV19 and TRBJ2-2; D is uncertain. V dropped 10 bases and J dropped 5 bases, with 14 bases sitting between them. Germline values: CDR1 LNHDA, CDR2 SQIVND (reference sequence). This CDR3 is built from 13 residues. This chain's CDR3 is CAIRPLGTGELFF. DNA for the CDR3: TGTGCCATTAGACCGCTGGGGACCGGGGAGCTGTTTTTT.

J is TRBJ2-3 and V is TRBV5-1; D call uncertain. Looked up from germline, CDR1 is SGHRS and CDR2 is YFSETQ. CDR3 size: 12 residues. V dropped 1 base and J dropped 5 bases, with 5 bases sitting between them. The CDR3 loop reads CASSLWGDTQYF. The CDR3 bases are TGCGCCAGCAGCTTGTGGGGAGATACGCAGTATTTT.

This clone has a single count. The chain recombines TRBV6-5 with TRBJ2-5; 7 bases are shared with TRBD2. J gave up 5 bases and V 6 bases, and 9 bases lay outside the gene matches. The V gene's germline CDR1 is MNHEY and CDR2 SVGAGI. This CDR3 has 14 amino acids. In DNA, the CDR3 is TGTGCCAGCAGGCAACGGGGGGTTTTGGAGACCCAGTACTTC. Translated, it gives CASRQRGVLETQYF.

The chain has TRBV29-1 and TRBJ2-5; 13 bases are shared with TRBD2. Germline assignment: CDR1 SQVTM and CDR2 ANQGSEA. V lost 1 base to trimming and J lost 4 bases; unmatched junction nucleotides: 12. The CDR3 sequence is 18 residues long. CDR3 amino acids: CSVEGQSGTSGIVETQYF. The CDR3 DNA follows: TGCAGCGTTGAAGGGCAGTCCGGGACTAGCGGGATCGTAGAGACCCAGTACTTC.